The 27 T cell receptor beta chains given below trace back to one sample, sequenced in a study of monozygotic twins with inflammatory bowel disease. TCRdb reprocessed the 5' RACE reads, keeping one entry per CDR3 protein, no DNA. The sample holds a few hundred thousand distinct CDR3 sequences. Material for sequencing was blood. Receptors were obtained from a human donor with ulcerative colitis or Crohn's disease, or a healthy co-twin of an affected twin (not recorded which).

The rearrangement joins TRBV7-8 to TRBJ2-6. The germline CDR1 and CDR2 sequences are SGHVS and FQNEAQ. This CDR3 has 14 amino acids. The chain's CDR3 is CASSYLWGANVLTF. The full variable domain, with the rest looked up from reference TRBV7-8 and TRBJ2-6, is GAGVSQSPRYKVAKRGQDVALRCDPISGHVSLFWYQQALGQGPEFLTYFQNEAQLDKSGLPSDRFFAERPEGSVSTLKIQRTQQEDSAVYLCASSYLWGANVLTFGAGSRLTVL.

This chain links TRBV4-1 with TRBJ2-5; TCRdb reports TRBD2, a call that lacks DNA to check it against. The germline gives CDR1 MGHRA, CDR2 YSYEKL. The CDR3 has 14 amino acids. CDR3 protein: CASSQVVLTGTQYF.

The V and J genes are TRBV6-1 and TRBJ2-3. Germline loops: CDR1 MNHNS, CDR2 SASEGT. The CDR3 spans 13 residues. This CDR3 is CASRNKGTDTQYF.

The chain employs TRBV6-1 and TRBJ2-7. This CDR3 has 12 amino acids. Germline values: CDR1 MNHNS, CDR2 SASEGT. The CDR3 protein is CASSPTYLEQYF.

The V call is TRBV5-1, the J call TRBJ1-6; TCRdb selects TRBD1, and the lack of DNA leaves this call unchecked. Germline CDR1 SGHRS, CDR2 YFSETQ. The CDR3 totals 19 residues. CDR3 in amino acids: CASSFRDSRLTGHNSPLHF.

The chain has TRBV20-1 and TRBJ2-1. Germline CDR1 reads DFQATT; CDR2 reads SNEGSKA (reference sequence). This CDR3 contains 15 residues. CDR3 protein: CSARKPIHRYNEQFF.

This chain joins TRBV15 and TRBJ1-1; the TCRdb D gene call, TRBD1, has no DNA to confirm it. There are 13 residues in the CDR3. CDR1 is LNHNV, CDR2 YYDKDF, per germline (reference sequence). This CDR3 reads CATSRDPSGWAFF.

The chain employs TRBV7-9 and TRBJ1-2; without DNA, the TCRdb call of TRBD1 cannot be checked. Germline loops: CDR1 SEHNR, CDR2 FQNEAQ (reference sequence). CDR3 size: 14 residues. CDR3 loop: CASTLPQGDYGYTF.

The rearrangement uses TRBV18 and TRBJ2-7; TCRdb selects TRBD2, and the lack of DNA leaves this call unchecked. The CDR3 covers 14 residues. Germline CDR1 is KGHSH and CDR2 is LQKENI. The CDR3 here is CASSSGTQSYEQYF.

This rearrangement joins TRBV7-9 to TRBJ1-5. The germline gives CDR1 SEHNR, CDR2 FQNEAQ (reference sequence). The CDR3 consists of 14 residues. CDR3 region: CASSFASGDQPQHF.

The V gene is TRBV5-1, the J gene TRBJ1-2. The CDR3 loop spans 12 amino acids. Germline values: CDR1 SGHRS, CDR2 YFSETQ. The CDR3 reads CASSLQGNGYTF.

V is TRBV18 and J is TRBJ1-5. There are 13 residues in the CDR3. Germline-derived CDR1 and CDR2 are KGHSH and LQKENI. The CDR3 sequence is CASSLGRDQPQHF.

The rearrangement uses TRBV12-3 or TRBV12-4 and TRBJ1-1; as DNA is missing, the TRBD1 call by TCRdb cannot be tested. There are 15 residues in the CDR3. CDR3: CASSIGDLGNTEAFF.

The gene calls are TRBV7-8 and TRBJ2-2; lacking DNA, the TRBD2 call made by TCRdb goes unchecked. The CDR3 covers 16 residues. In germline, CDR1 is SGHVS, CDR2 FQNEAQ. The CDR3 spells CASRPVQREAAGELFF.

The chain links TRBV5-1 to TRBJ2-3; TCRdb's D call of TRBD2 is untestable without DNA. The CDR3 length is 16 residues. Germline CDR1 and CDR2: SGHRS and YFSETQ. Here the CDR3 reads CASSLGASRSTDTQYF.

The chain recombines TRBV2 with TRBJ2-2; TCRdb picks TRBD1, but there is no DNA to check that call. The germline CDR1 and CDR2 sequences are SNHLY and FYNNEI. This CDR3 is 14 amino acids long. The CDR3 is CASRRTGDTGELFF.

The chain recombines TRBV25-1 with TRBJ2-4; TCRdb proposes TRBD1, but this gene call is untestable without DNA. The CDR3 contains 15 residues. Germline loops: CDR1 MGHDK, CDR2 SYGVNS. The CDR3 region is CASSEYGSRGGIQYF.

The CDR3 sequence is CASSPDTGLNTEAFF. J is TRBJ1-1 and V is TRBV12-3 or TRBV12-4; TCRdb designates TRBD1, a call that cannot be tested without DNA. The CDR3 is 15 residues long.

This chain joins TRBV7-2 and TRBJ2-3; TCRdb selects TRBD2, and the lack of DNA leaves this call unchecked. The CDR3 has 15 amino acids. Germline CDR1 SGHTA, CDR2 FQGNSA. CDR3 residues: CASYSIWGLTDTQYF.

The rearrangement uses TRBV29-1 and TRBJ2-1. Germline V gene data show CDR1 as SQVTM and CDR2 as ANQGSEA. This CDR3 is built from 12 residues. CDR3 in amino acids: CSVVADYNEQFF.

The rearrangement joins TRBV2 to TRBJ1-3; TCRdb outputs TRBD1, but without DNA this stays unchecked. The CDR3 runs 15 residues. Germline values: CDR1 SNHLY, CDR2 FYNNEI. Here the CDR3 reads CASRHRGSSGNTIYF.

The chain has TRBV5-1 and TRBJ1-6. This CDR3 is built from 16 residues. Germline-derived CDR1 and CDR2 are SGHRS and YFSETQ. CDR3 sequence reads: CASRSTGSSYNSPLHF. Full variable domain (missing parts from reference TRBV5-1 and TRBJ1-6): KAGVTQTPRYLIKTRGQQVTLSCSPISGHRSVSWYQQTPGQGLQFLFEYFSETQRNKGNFPGRFSGRQFSNSRSEMNVSTLELGDSALYLCASRSTGSSYNSPLHFGNGTRLTVT.

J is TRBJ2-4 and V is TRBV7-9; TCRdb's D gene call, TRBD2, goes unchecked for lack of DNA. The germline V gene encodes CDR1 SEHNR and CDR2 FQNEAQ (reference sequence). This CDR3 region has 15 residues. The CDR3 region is CASNLAGEEDNIQYF.

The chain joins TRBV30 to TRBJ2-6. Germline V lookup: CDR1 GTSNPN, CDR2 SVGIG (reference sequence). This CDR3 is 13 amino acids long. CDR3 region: CAWSVRGANVLTF.

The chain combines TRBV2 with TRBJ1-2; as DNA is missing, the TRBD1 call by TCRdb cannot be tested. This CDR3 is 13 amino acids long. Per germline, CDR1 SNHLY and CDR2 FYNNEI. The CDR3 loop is CASLPLGDYGYTF.

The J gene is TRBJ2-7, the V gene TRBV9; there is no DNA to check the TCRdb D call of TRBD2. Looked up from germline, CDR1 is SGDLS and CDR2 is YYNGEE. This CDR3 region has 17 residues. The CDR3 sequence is CASSLHPGLAGGGEQYF.

The CDR3 loop reads CASSLESSATNYGYTF. The rearrangement uses TRBV5-1 and TRBJ1-2. This CDR3 region has 16 residues. The germline CDR1 and CDR2 sequences are SGHRS and YFSETQ.